These 23 T cell receptor beta chains share one sample of origin, sequenced in a study of post-analysis software for immune sequencing data. Study-wide results and limits: Four to six TRBV segments, including TRBV5-6, TRBV5-1 and TRBV20-1, were more frequent in patients than controls.

For these receptors, no antigen is known. Unique molecular identifiers tagged the TCR beta cDNA libraries. TCRdb re-called the PCR reads through MiXCR, storing one row per CDR3 protein. The sample records fewer than 900,000 distinct CDR3 sequences, about 45% being singletons. The material sequenced was blood. These receptors came from a girl between 10 and 17 years old with multiple sclerosis.

The CDR3: CASVRENEQFF. The CDR3 DNA reads as TGTGCCAGCGTGAGGGAGAATGAGCAGTTCTTC. J is TRBJ2-1 and V is TRBV7-2; D might be TRBD2 (5 bases). V was trimmed by 8 bases and J by 7 bases, leaving 9 bases between them. This CDR3 contains 11 residues. Germline V gene sequence: CDR1 SGHTA, CDR2 FQGNSA.

This chain connects TRBV28 to TRBJ1-2, with D tentatively TRBD1 (5 bases). The germline V gene has CDR1 MDHEN and CDR2 SYDVKM. CDR3 length equals 13 residues. Trimming pared 4 bases from V and 5 bases from J, leaving 11 bases between. CDR3 DNA: TGTGCCAGCAGTTCTCCAGGGTGGTATGGCTACACCTTC. Residues: CASSSPGWYGYTF.

The sample holds one count of this clonotype. This chain connects TRBV7-9 to TRBJ2-5, with 11 bases aligning to TRBD2. J lost 9 bases, V lost 3 bases, and 18 bases had no gene match. Germline V gives CDR1 SEHNR, CDR2 FQNEAQ (reference sequence). The length of the CDR3 is 18 residues. The CDR3 nucleotides are TGTGCCAGCAGCTTGTCCACTAGCGGGAGCCTCGCCTCGGGGGCCCAGTACTTC. This translates into CASSLSTSGSLASGAQYF.

The V and J genes are TRBV10-3 and TRBJ1-1; TRBD1 might be the D (5 bases). The germline V and J ends were trimmed by 6 bases and 8 bases, with 22 bases remaining between them. This CDR3 has 15 residues. CDR1 and CDR2 (germline): ENHRY, SYGVKD. The CDR3 DNA reads as TGTGCCATCAGCCTGGGACGCGCCGAGGGATTCGAAGCTTTCTTT. Protein product: CAISLGRAEGFEAFF.

A few counts support this clonotype. The chain carries TRBV10-3 and TRBJ1-2; D is unresolved. There are 13 residues in the CDR3. Germline V CDR1 and CDR2: ENHRY, SYGVKD. V lost 8 bases and J lost 1, with 11 bases in between. The CDR3 DNA reads TGTGCCATCCTCGAGGGTAGTAACTATGGCTACACCTTC. Protein product: CAILEGSNYGYTF.

This clonotype showed up just a few times. V is TRBV4-3 and J is TRBJ1-1, with 7 bases matching TRBD1. Germline V lookup: CDR1 LGHNA, CDR2 YSLEER. With 1 base clipped from V and 3 bases from J, the junction kept 17 bases outside the gene matches. This CDR3 region has 19 residues. The CDR3 loop is CASSQGWKDRAPAYTEAFF. CDR3 nucleotide sequence: TGCGCCAGCAGCCAAGGATGGAAAGACAGGGCCCCGGCGTACACTGAAGCTTTCTTT.

V is TRBV7-2 and J is TRBJ2-5, with D perhaps TRBD1 or TRBD2 (5 bases each). V was trimmed by 4 bases and J by 3 bases, leaving 21 bases between them. Germline CDR1 is SGHTA and CDR2 is FQGNSA. The CDR3 spans 17 residues. The CDR3 sequence: CASSSRSWDPRKETQYF. The CDR3, as DNA: TGTGCCAGCAGCTCCCGGAGTTGGGACCCAAGAAAAGAGACCCAGTACTTC.

The chain has TRBV2 and TRBJ2-7; D unresolved. Per the germline V gene, CDR1 is SNHLY and CDR2 is FYNNEI. This CDR3 has 15 amino acids. V dropped 6 bases and J dropped 6 bases, with 21 bases sitting between them. In nucleotides, the CDR3 is TGTGCCAGCAGCGAAACAACCCCGGGCGTAGGCGAGCAGTACTTC. Translation: CASSETTPGVGEQYF.

The genes are TRBV20-1 and TRBJ1-5; 9 nucleotides agree with TRBD1. CDR1 is DFQATT and CDR2 is SNEGSKA in the germline V gene (reference sequence). V gave up 5 bases and J gave up 0 bases; unmatched junction bases: 8. This CDR3 is built from 16 residues. As DNA, the CDR3 is TGCAGTGCTTTGGCGGGACAGGGCCTTAGCAATCAGCCCCAGCATTTT. This gives the protein CSALAGQGLSNQPQHF.

This clonotype was observed a handful of times. The genes are TRBV20-1 and TRBJ2-3, with D maybe TRBD2 (6 bases). The CDR3 extends over 14 amino acids. CDR1 and CDR2 from the germline V gene are DFQATT and SNEGSKA (reference sequence). Trimming shortened V by 8 bases and J by 1 base, and 16 bases separated the two germline ends. The CDR3 coding sequence is TGCAGTTTGGCCCGGGCTAGCGGCACAGATACGCAGTATTTT. Protein sequence: CSLARASGTDTQYF.

On this clonotype itself: At one end, the junction sequence differs from germline, possibly due to a read error. The chain couples TRBV5-6 to TRBJ2-7, with 9 nucleotides matching TRBD1. CDR1 and CDR2 (germline): SGHDT, YYEEEE. The length of the CDR3 is 16 residues. The CDR3 bases are TGTGCCAGCAGCAGATGGACAGGGGAACTCTCCTACGAACAGTACTTC. Translating it yields CASSRWTGELSYEQYF.

This clonotype came up once. This chain uses TRBV20-1 with TRBJ2-5, with TRBD2 identical over 8 bases. With 3 bases clipped from V and 5 bases from J, the junction kept 32 bases outside the gene matches. The germline V gene has CDR1 DFQATT and CDR2 SNEGSKA (reference sequence). This CDR3 has 22 residues. The CDR3 loop is CSARGGRLGLGLLGPLPETQYF. The CDR3 nucleotides are TGCAGTGCTAGGGGAGGGAGACTGGGACTAGGCCTACTCGGCCCCCTCCCCGAGACCCAGTACTTC.

This clonotype was found a few times. The chain recombines TRBV6-1 with TRBJ2-5, with D hard to call. CDR1 MNHNS and CDR2 SASEGT come from the germline V gene. Deletions cut 2 bases from V and 5 bases from J, with 12 bases between. The CDR3 sequence is 14 residues long. The CDR3 DNA reads as TGTGCCAGCAGTGAAATCGGCCCCCAGGAGACCCAGTACTTC. Translated, it gives CASSEIGPQETQYF.

This chain uses TRBV9 with TRBJ2-3, with TRBD2 identical over 8 bases. Germline loops: CDR1 SGDLS, CDR2 YYNGEE. After removal of 4 bases from V and 5 bases from J, the junction contained 9 bases not matched to a gene. CDR3 length: 15 residues. The CDR3 loop is CASSKEAGVIDTQYF. The CDR3 DNA follows: TGTGCCAGCAGCAAAGAAGCGGGAGTTATAGATACGCAGTATTTT.

This sequence joins TRBV19 and TRBJ2-4, with 7 bases fitting TRBD2. Looked up from germline, CDR1 is LNHDA and CDR2 is SQIVND (reference sequence). The J segment lost 3 bases and the V segment lost 4 bases, leaving 9 bases of the junction unmatched. This CDR3 is 16 amino acids long. The CDR3 loop reads CASSNLREMDKNIQYF. The DNA for the CDR3 is TGTGCCAGTAGTAACTTGCGGGAGATGGACAAAAACATTCAGTACTTC.

The chain employs TRBV4-1 and TRBJ1-1; TRBD1 matches 9 bases. The CDR3 consists of 19 residues. After removal of 1 base from V and 4 bases from J, the junction contained 16 bases not matched to a gene. CDR1 and CDR2 from the germline V gene are MGHRA and YSYEKL. For the CDR3, the DNA is TGCGCCAGCAGCCAAGCACCCGGGACAGGGCCAAGGGTCACCACTGAAGCTTTCTTT. Translated: CASSQAPGTGPRVTTEAFF.

The chain recombines TRBV20-1 with TRBJ2-1; 12 nucleotides align to TRBD2. Trimming at V came to 4 bases and at J to 6 bases, leaving 4 bases not matched to a gene. The CDR3 has 14 residues. In germline, CDR1 is DFQATT, CDR2 SNEGSKA (reference sequence). The CDR3 bases are TGCAGTGCTATTAAGGGACTAGCGGGCAATGAGCAGTTCTTC. Amino acids: CSAIKGLAGNEQFF.

V is TRBV12-3 or TRBV12-4 and J is TRBJ1-1, with 8 nucleotides matching TRBD1. V shed 4 bases and J 3 bases; nucleotides not matched to a gene: 10. The CDR3 is 16 residues long. CDR3 region: CASSSGTGDPDTEAFF. The CDR3, as DNA: TGTGCCAGCAGTTCCGGGACAGGAGATCCAGACACTGAAGCTTTCTTT.

The gene calls are TRBV28 and TRBJ2-7; perhaps TRBD1 as D (6 bases). This CDR3 is 16 amino acids long. Germline values: CDR1 MDHEN, CDR2 SYDVKM. V shed 10 bases and J shed 7 bases, with 29 bases lying between them. As DNA, the CDR3 is TGTGCCACCAAGAAATCCCTTACAGGGACGGTTAGGGAGCAGTACTTC. Translated, it gives CATKKSLTGTVREQYF.

This chain uses TRBV5-1 with TRBJ2-1, with D possibly matching TRBD2 (5 bases). The V gene's germline CDR1 is SGHRS and CDR2 YFSETQ. The CDR3 contains 13 residues. Trimming shortened V by 3 bases and J by 8 bases, and 12 bases separated the two germline ends. The DNA for the CDR3 is TGCGCCAGCAGCTCCTTGGCGGGTTATGAGCAGTTCTTC. The encoded protein is CASSSLAGYEQFF.

The rearrangement joins TRBV5-6 to TRBJ2-3, with 10 bases that match TRBD2. J was trimmed by 5 bases and V by 4 bases; bases with no gene match: 7. The CDR3 has 15 residues. The germline CDR1 and CDR2 sequences are SGHDT and YYEEEE. CDR3 sequence: CASSDLAGVEDTQYF. In nucleotides, the CDR3 is TGTGCCAGCAGCGACCTAGCGGGAGTAGAAGATACGCAGTATTTT.

This sequence joins TRBV11-2 and TRBJ1-2, with 8 bases lining up with TRBD1. With 5 bases clipped from V and 8 bases from J, the junction kept 13 bases outside the gene matches. CDR3 length equals 15 residues. Germline assignment: CDR1 SGHAT and CDR2 FQNNGV. The CDR3 nucleotides read TGTGCCAGCAGCCCCGGGACAGGCCACTATGACGGCTACACCTTC. Its translation: CASSPGTGHYDGYTF.

A few counts support this clonotype. CDR3 bases: TGCAGTGCTAGAGGACAGGGGGTGAGCTCCTACAATGAGCAGTTCTTC. Protein product: CSARGQGVSSYNEQFF. The rearrangement joins TRBV20-1 to TRBJ2-1; 9 bases align to TRBD1. Germline V gene sequence: CDR1 DFQATT, CDR2 SNEGSKA (reference sequence). V was clipped by 1 base and J by 0 bases; unmatched bases: 4. The CDR3 spans 16 residues.